In this sample, the clone carrying this T cell receptor (beta chain) turned up many times. This sample was taken from a study of CD8 T cells in ankylosing spondylitis. Trimming pared 7 bases from V and 5 bases from J, leaving 15 bases between. The CDR3 extends over 13 amino acids. TCRdb itself ran the 5' RACE reads through MiXCR, one entry per CDR3 protein. The sample has a few hundred thousand distinct CDR3 sequences; 20% to 30% are singletons. Sequences were obtained from blood, either unsorted or a sorted T cell fraction (not recorded which). The receptor was derived from a male donor with ankylosing spondylitis or in good health (not recorded which). The chain is built from TRBV12-3 or TRBV12-4 and TRBJ2-7; possible D gene TRBD2, 5 bases. CDR3 protein: CASTVGRKDEQYF. In nucleotides, the CDR3 is TGTGCCAGCACCGTGGGGAGAAAGGACGAGCAGTACTTC.